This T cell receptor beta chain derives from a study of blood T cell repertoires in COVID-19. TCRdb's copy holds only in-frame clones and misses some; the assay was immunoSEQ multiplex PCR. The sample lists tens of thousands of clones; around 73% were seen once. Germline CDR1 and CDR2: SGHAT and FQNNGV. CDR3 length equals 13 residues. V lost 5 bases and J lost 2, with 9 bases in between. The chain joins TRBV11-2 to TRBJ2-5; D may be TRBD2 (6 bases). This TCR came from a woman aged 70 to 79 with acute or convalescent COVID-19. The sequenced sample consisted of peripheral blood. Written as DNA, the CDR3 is TGTGCCAGCAGCCTGGGACTTCAAGAGACCCAGTACTTC. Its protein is CASSLGLQETQYF. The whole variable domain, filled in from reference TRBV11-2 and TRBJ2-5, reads EAGVAQSPRYKIIEKRQSVAFWCNPISGHATLYWYQQILGQGPKLLIQFQNNGVVDDSQLPKDRFSAERLKGVDSTLKIQPAKLEDSAVYLCASSLGLQETQYFGPGTRLLVL.